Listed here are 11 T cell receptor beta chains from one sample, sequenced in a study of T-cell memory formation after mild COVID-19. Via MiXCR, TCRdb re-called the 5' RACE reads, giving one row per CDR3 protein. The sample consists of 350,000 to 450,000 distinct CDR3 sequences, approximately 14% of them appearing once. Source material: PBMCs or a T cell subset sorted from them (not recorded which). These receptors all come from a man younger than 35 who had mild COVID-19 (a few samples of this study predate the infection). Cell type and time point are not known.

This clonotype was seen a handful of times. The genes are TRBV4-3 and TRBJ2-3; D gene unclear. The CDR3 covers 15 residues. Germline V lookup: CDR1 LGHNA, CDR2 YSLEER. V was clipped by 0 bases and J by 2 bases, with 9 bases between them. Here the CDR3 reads CASSQDARATDTQYF. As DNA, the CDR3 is TGCGCCAGCAGCCAAGATGCAAGGGCCACAGATACGCAGTATTTT.

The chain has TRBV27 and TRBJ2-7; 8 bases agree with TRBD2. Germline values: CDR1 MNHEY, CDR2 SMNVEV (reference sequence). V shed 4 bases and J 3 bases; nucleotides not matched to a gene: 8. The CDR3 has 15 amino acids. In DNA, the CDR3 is TGTGCCAGCAGTTGGGGTGCGGGGGGCCGCTACGAGCAGTACTTC. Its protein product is CASSWGAGGRYEQYF.

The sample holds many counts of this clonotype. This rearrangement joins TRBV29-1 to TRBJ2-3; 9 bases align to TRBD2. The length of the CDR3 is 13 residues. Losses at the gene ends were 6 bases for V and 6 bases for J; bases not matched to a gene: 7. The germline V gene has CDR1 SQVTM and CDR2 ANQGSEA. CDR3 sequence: CSVGRLAADTQYF. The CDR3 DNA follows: TGCAGCGTGGGTAGACTAGCGGCGGATACGCAGTATTTT.

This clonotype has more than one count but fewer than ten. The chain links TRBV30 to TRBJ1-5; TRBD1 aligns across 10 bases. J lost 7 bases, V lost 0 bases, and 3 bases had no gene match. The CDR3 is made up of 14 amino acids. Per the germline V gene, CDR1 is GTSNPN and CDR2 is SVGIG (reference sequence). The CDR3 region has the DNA TGTGCCTGGAGTGTAGGGACAGGGGAGCAGCCCCAGCATTTT. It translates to CAWSVGTGEQPQHF.

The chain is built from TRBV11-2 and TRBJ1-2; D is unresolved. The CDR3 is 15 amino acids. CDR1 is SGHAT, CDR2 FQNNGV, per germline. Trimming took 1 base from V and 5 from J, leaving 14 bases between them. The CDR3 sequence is CASSLVDNAWYGYTF. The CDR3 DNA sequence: TGTGCCAGCAGCTTAGTAGACAACGCCTGGTATGGCTACACCTTC.

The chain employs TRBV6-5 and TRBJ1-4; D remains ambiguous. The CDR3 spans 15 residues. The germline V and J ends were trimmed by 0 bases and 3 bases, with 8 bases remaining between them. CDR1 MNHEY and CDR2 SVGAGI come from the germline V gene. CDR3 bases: TGTGCCAGCAGTTACTCGCCCGCTTCTAATGAAAAACTGTTTTTT. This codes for CASSYSPASNEKLFF.

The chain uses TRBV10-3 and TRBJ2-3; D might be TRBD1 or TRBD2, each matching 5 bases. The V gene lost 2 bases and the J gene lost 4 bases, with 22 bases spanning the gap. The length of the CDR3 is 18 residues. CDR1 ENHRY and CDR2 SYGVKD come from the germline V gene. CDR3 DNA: TGTGCCATCAGTGAGATCATCTCCCGGGACCCGGGCCCAGATACGCAGTATTTT. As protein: CAISEIISRDPGPDTQYF.

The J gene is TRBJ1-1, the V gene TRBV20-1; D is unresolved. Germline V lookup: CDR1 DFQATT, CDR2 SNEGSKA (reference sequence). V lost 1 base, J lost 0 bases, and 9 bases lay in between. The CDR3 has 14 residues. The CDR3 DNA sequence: TGCAGTGCTAGAGGCATGACGATGAACACTGAAGCTTTCTTT. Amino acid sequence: CSARGMTMNTEAFF.

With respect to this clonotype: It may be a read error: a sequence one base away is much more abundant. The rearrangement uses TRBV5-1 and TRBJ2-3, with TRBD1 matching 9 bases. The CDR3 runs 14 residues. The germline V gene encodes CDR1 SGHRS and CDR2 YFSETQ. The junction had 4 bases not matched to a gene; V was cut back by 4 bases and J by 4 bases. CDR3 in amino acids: CASSNTGGADTQYF. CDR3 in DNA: TGCGCCAGCAGCAACACAGGGGGCGCAGATACGCAGTATTTT.

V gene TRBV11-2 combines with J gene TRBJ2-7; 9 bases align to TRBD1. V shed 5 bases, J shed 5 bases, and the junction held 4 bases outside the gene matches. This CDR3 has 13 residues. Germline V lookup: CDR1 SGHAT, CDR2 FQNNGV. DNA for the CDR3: TGTGCCAGCAGCACGGGACAGGGAAACGAGCAGTACGTC. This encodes CASSTGQGNEQYV.

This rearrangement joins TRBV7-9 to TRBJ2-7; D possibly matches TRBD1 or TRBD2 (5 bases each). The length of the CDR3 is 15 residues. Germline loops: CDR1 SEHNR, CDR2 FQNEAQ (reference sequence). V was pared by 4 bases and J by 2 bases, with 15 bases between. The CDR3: CASSSLGDRTYEQYF. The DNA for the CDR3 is TGTGCCAGCAGCTCCCTCGGGGACCGGACCTACGAGCAGTACTTC.